This record concerns one TCR beta chain sequence. This sample was included in a study of cytomegalovirus exposure and HLA in healthy donors. It was with 60 Vbeta and 13 Jbeta primers that the PCR ran. Clones were sequenced by immunoSEQ multiplex PCR, and TCRdb holds only the in-frame ones, with some missing. Of 150,000 to 200,000 clones in the sample, 84% were seen once. The sequenced sample was PBMCs. The origin of this receptor is a girl between 10 and 17 years old in good health and CMV-seropositive.

The CDR3 DNA sequence: TGTGCCAGCAGTGAAGCACCAGGGGGCGGCTACACCTTC. Protein product: CASSEAPGGGYTF. The gene calls are TRBV2 and TRBJ1-2; TRBD1 matches 8 bases. Germline V gives CDR1 SNHLY, CDR2 FYNNEI. V was pared by 0 bases and J by 8 bases, with 2 bases of the junction left unmatched. CDR3 length: 13 amino acids.